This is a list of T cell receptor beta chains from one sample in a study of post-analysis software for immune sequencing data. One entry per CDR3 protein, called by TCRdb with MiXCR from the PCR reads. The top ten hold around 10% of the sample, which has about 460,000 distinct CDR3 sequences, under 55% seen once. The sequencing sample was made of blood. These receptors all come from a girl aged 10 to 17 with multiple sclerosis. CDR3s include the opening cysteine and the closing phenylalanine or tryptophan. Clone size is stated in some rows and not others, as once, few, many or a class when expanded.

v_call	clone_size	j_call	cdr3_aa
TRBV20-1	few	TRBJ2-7	CSAPLVSGPPYEQYF
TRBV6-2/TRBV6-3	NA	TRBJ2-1	CASNLSGTSGIGSEQFF
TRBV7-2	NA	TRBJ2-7	CASTLRPNSYEQYF
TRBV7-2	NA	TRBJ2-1	CASSLDGLEYNEQFF
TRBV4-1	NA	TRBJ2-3	CASSYHGQGTDTQYF
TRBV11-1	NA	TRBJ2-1	CASSFPAGGQGDEQFF
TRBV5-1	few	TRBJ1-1	CASSLAAGGTEAFF
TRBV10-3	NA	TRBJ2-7	CAISDVAGEQYF
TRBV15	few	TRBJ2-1	CATRAGGPYNEQFF
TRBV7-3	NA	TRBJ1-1	CASSLNREGTEAFF
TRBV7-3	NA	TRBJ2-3	CASSYGGDTDTQYF
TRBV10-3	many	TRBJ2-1	CAISEPDREQFF
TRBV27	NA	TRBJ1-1	CASRRQGGNTEAFF
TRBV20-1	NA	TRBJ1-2	CSARQGRRGYTF
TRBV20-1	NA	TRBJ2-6	CSARVRASGANVLTF
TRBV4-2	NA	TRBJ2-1	CASSQPRTGGGNEQFF
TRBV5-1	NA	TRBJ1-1	CASSLVAELNTEAFF
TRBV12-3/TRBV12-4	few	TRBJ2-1	CASSFAGTYNEQFF
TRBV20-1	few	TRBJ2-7	CSAIGQALYEQYF
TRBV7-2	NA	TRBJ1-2	CASSSRQGNGYTF
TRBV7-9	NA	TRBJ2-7	CASSPVRDSSYEQYF
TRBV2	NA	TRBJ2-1	CASKRQQEDNEQFF
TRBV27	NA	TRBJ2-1	CASSPGTSVVNEQFF
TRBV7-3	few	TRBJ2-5	CASSLTGTVQETQYF
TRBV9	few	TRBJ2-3	CASSIQGGFTDTQYF
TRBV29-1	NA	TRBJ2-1	CSVETSYNEQFF
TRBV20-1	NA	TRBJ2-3	CSARDLSDSTDTHYF
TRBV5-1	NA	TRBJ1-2	CASKPRGVLNYGYTF
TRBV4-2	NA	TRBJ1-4	CASSQSRTGQTNEKLFF
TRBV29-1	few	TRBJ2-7	CSVEMGTYEQYF
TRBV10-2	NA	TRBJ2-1	CASSPGLGRGSYNEQFF
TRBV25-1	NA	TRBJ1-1	CASSDSVGNTEAFF
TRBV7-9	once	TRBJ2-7	CASSLALAGGEQYF
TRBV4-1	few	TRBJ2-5	CASSQDFSVGGRETQYF
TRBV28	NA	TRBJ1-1	CASNPQGGSAEAFF
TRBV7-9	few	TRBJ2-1	CASTRPGGSNEQFF
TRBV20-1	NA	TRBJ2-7	CNRDGPSYEQYF
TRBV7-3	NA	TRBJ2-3	CASSRGQGAWDTQYF
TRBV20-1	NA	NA	CSARDRIGKETQYF
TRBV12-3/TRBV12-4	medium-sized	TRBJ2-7	CASSFSGGSYEQYF
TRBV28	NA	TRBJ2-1	CASSPGASGIHEQFF
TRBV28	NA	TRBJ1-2	CASSPGQGVYGYTF
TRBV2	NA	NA	CASVKRLAATYNEQYF
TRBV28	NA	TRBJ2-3	CASSSSLRLAGGSDTQYF
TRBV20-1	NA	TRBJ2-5	CSARDLGPKDPQYF
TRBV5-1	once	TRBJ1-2	CASSLGVGAMVGYTF
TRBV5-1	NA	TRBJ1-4	CASSLNGRADEKLFF
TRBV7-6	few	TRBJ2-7	CASTRASSYEQYF
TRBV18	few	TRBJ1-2	CASSPSEIGYGYTF
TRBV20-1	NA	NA	CSANRDRKCYEQYF
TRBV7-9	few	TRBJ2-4	CASSRLQGYIQYF
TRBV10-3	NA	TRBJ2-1	CATGVPRGGQFF
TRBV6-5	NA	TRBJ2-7	CASSYSAGYEQYF
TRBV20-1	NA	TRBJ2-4	CSALQTVGHDIQYF
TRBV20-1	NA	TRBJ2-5	CSAIERWDGETQYF
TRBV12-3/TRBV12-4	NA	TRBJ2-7	CASSATANHEQYF
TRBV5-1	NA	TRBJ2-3	CASSQDRGDTDTQYF
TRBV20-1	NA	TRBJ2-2	CSAQVIRGENTGELFF
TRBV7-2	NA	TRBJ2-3	CASSLEAIRDTEYF
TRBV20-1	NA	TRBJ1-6	CSARPDMGNSPLHF